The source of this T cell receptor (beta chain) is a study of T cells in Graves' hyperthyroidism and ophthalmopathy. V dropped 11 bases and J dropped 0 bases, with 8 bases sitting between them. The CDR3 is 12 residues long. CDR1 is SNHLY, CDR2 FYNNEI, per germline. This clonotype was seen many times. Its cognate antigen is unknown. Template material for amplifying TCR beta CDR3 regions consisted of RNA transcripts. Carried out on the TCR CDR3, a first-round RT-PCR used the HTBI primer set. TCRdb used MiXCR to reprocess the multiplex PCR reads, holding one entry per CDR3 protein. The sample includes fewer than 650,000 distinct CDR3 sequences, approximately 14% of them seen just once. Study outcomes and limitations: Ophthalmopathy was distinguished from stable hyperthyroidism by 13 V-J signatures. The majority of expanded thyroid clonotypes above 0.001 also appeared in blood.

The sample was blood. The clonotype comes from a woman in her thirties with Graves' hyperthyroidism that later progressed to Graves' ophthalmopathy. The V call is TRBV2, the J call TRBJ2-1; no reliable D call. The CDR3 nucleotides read TGTGCCTCCAAAAGCTCCTACAATGAGCAGTTCTTC. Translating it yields CASKSSYNEQFF.